The source of this T cell receptor (beta chain) is a study of cytomegalovirus exposure and HLA in healthy donors. The CDR3 sequence is 12 residues long. V lost 6 bases and J 5 bases, leaving 10 bases between the germline ends. Germline loops: CDR1 SGHTA, CDR2 FQGNSA. In the PCR, 60 Vbeta and 13 Jbeta primers were used. Only in-frame clones appear in the TCRdb table, and some are missing; sequencing was by immunoSEQ multiplex PCR. The sample shows more than 85,000 clones, about 77% of them seen only once. The sequence derives from a young woman in good health and CMV-seropositive. Specimen: PBMCs. This chain joins TRBV7-2 and TRBJ2-5; TRBD1 is a possible D gene (6 bases). DNA of the CDR3: TGTGCCAGCAGGGGGGCAGGGGAGACCCAGTACTTC. It specifies CASRGAGETQYF.